This entry is about one TCR beta chain. Its antigen is not known. V was shortened by 0 bases and J by 3 bases, with 11 bases between the two germline ends. The CDR3 totals 15 residues. Germline loops: CDR1 LGHNA, CDR2 YSLEER. Here immunoSEQ multiplex PCR was the method, and the copy in TCRdb shows in-frame clones only, minus some. Of millions of clones listed, 85% to 95% were seen once; the top ten hold around 0.13%. The data stem from a study of shared clonotypes between healthy human individuals. Findings and limits, study-wide: Among non-shared clonotypes, generation probabilities were lower than among those shared by all four donors.

The material sequenced was naive CD4+ T cells sorted from blood. As for subset: CD45RA+ positively selected. V usage is TRBV4-3 and J usage is TRBJ1-2; no reliable D call. This TCR came from a man younger than 35 in good health. In DNA form, the CDR3 reads TGCGCCAGCAGCCAAGAGGTACGGGTTGACTATGGCTACACCTTC. Protein sequence: CASSQEVRVDYGYTF.